The clone carrying this TCR beta chain was picked up a small number of times. Its antigen is unidentified. The data were taken from a study of post-analysis software for immune sequencing data. The study's findings and limits: Controls significantly exceeded multiple sclerosis patients in normalized Chao1 diversity. Among a few TRBV segments more frequent in patients than controls were TRBV5-6, TRBV5-1 and TRBV20-1.

V was shortened by 5 bases and J by 5 bases, with 15 bases between the two germline ends. Germline V gene data show CDR1 as MNHEY and CDR2 as SMNVEV (reference sequence). CDR3 size: 14 residues. Unique molecular identifiers featured in each of the TCR beta cDNA libraries. When about 0.95 to 10 million T cells were used, they gave hundreds of thousands of cDNA molecules. TCRdb reprocessed the PCR reads with MiXCR, giving one entry per CDR3 protein. The table records under 650,000 distinct CDR3 sequences, roughly two fifths of them present only once. The rearrangement links TRBV27 to TRBJ2-5; no firm D call. The TCR was taken from a girl aged 5-17 years with multiple sclerosis. The sequenced material came from blood. CDR3 residues: CASSLTGLGETQYF. The CDR3 nucleotides are TGTGCCAGCAGTCTAACCGGGCTCGGGGAGACCCAGTACTTC.